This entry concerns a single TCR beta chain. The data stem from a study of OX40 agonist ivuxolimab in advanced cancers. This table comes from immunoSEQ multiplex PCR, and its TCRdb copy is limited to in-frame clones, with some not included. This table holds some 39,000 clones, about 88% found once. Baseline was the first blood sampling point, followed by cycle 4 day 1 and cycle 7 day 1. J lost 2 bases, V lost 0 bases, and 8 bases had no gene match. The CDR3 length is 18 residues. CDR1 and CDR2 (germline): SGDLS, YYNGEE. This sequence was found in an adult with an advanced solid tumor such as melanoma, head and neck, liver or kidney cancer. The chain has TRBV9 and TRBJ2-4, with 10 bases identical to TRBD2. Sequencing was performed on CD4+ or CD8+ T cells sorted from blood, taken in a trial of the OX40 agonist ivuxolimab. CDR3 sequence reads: CASSVGTSGATPKNIQYF. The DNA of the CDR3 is TGTGCCAGCAGCGTAGGAACTAGCGGGGCTACCCCCAAAAACATTCAGTACTTC.